The next 14 T cell receptor beta chains were all read from a single sample in a study of tumor-infiltrating lymphocytes in primary liver carcinoma. A primer in the constant region served to generate TCR beta cDNA from about 480 ng of total RNA. Three nested multiplex PCR rounds of slightly modified ARM-PCR generated TCR beta libraries. Amplification in the first two PCR rounds was performed using TRBV1-TRBV30 forward primers and a C-beta reverse primer for roughly 9 cycles each. MiXCR, run by TCRdb on the multiplex PCR reads, gives a single entry per CDR3 protein. Among about 190,000 distinct CDR3 sequences listed, over 80% were seen once. Between roughly 18 and 30 mg of unsorted bulk tissue served as the source from which RNA and DNA were co-extracted. Sequencing was carried out using tumor tissue from primary liver carcinoma. Every receptor here comes from a man aged 40-49 years with primary liver carcinoma and hepatitis B virus infection.

This clonotype has only one observation. V usage is TRBV6-6 and J usage is TRBJ2-6; TRBD2 agrees at 8 bases. The trim removed 2 bases at V and 5 bases at J, leaving 11 bases unmatched. This CDR3 is 18 amino acids long. Germline CDR1 reads MNHNY; CDR2 reads SVGAGI (reference sequence). The DNA of the CDR3 is TGTGCCAGCAGTTACAATCATAGCGGGAATACAAGGGCCAACGTCCTGACTTTC. Translated: CASSYNHSGNTRANVLTF.

The chain joins TRBV12-3 or TRBV12-4 to TRBJ2-2, with a tentative D call TRBD2 (6 bases). Trimming shortened V by 1 base and J by 8 bases, and 17 bases separated the two germline ends. The CDR3 length is 16 residues. CDR3 in DNA: TGTGCCAGCAGTTTAGTTCCAGCGGGTGTGACTGGGGAGCTGTTTTTT. Translation gives CASSLVPAGVTGELFF.

In regard to this clonotype: This CDR3 fails to terminate in the conserved phenylalanine or tryptophan, so it likely reflects a read error. The V and J genes are TRBV6-2 or TRBV6-3 and TRBJ2-5; 12 bases fit TRBD2. J lost 4 bases, V lost 4 bases, and 4 bases had no gene match. This CDR3 spans 15 amino acids. Germline V gene sequence: CDR1 MNHEY, CDR2 SVGEGT. CDR3 amino acids: CASSLTSGSGETQYL. CDR3 sequence (DNA): TGTGCCAGCAGTTTGACTAGCGGGAGTGGAGAGACCCAGTACTTA.

About this clonotype: A junction boundary mismatches the germline segment, possibly from a read error. The V call is TRBV14, the J call TRBJ2-1; 8 bases agree with TRBD2. This CDR3 spans 16 amino acids. Germline V lookup: CDR1 SGHDN, CDR2 FVKESK. DNA for the CDR3: TGTGTCAGCAGTGCCGTAGCGGGATGGGAAGACAATGAGCAGTTCTTC. Protein product: CVSSAVAGWEDNEQFF. The full variable domain, completed using reference TRBV14 and TRBJ2-1, is EAGVTQFPSHSVIEKGQTVTLRCDPISGHDNLYWYRRVMGKEIKFLLHFVKESKQDESGMPNNRFLAERTGGTYSTLKVQPAELEDSGVYFCVSSAVAGWEDNEQFFGPGTRLTVL.

The chain joins TRBV6-2 or TRBV6-3 to TRBJ2-7; D is unclear. The end of the DNA is better explained by TRBJ2-1, so the J call may be wrong. The CDR3 runs 13 residues. Germline values: CDR1 MNHEY, CDR2 SVGEGT. CDR3 loop: CASSHEVPYEQFF. The CDR3 DNA sequence: TGTGCCAGCAGTCACGAGGTACCTTACGAGCAGTTCTTC.

The chain combines TRBV7-3 with TRBJ2-1, with 8 bases that match TRBD2. The CDR3 contains 16 residues. V lost 4 bases to trimming and J lost 8 bases; unmatched junction nucleotides: 13. The germline gives CDR1 SGHTA, CDR2 FQGTGA. This chain's CDR3 is CASSSTSGAGVYEQFF. The CDR3 DNA reads TGTGCCAGCAGCTCTACTAGCGGTGCCGGGGTGTATGAGCAGTTCTTC. The variable domain in full, completed from reference TRBV7-3 and TRBJ2-1, reads GAGVSQTPSNKVTEKGKYVELRCDPISGHTALYWYRQSLGQGPEFLIYFQGTGAADDSGLPNDRFFAVRPEGSVSTLKIQRTERGDSAVYLCASSSTSGAGVYEQFFGPGTRLTVL.

To note about this clonotype: This CDR3 is missing its conserved last phenylalanine or tryptophan, likely due to a read error. It is unclear where the CDR3 begins or ends on the DNA, so no DNA is shown, and the CDR3 is as TCRdb lists it. The V gene is TRBV7-9, the J gene TRBJ2-2; TRBD2 is taken as the D call from the table, unchecked against the DNA. The CDR3 is 15 amino acids in total, end residues counted. The germline V gene has CDR1 SEHNR and CDR2 FQNEAQ (reference sequence). Here the CDR3 reads CASRPQAGETGELFI.

A remark on this clonotype: A junction boundary mismatches the germline segment, possibly from a read error. The CDR3, as DNA: TGCGCCAGCAGCTCTTCACGAGGCCCCGCTGGCGGCCAAGAGACCGAGTACTTC. Translating it yields CASSSSRGPAGGQETEYF. This chain joins TRBV4-1 and TRBJ2-5, with no clear D. CDR3 length: 18 residues. In germline, CDR1 is MGHRA, CDR2 YSYEKL.

As concerns this clonotype: At one boundary the junction diverges from the germline segment, which might be a read error. The chain recombines TRBV29-1 with TRBJ2-3, with 10 bases aligning to TRBD1. The length of the CDR3 is 14 residues. The germline V gene has CDR1 SQVTM and CDR2 ANQGSEA. This CDR3 is CSASGTGASDMQFF. CDR3 nucleotide sequence: TGCAGCGCTTCCGGGACAGGGGCGTCAGATATGCAGTTTTTT.

This clonotype was observed many times. The chain has TRBV5-6 and TRBJ2-1, with 13 bases that match TRBD2. Trimming cost V 6 bases and J 6 bases; bases outside gene matches: 9. Germline loops: CDR1 SGHDT, CDR2 YYEEEE. This CDR3 contains 16 residues. CDR3 loop: CASTTPGLAGINEQFF. The CDR3 nucleotides read TGTGCCAGCACGACCCCGGGACTAGCGGGAATCAATGAGCAGTTCTTC.

Points on this clonotype: One junction end disagrees with the germline gene, perhaps due to a read error. CDR3 residues: CAISIYLGDIQYF. CDR3 DNA: TGTGCCATCAGCATATATCTAGGGGACATTCAGTACTTC. This chain connects TRBV5-5 to TRBJ2-4; possibly TRBD1 for D (5 bases). The CDR3 loop spans 13 amino acids. Germline V lookup: CDR1 SGHKS, CDR2 YYEKEE (reference sequence).

Concerning this clonotype itself: Relative to the germline gene, one junction end is altered; a read error may explain this. The J gene is TRBJ2-5, the V gene TRBV5-1, with 9 positions matching TRBD2. Germline V gene lookup returns CDR1 SGHRS and CDR2 YFSETQ. This CDR3 has 17 residues. The CDR3 DNA sequence: TGCGCCAGCAGCTTGCTGGGACTAGCAGGAGCCGGAGAGACCCATTACTTC. Amino acid sequence: CASSLLGLAGAGETHYF.

On this clonotype: The conserved phenylalanine or tryptophan is not found at the CDR3 terminus, so this likely reflects a read error. The V and J genes are TRBV6-2 or TRBV6-3 and TRBJ2-7, with D unresolved. CDR1 is MNHEY, CDR2 SVGEGT, per germline. The V end lost 3 bases, the J end lost 2 bases, and 8 bases lay between the germline ends. CDR3 length equals 13 residues. The CDR3 is CASSYDVPYEQYL. CDR3 DNA: TGTGCCAGCAGTTATGATGTACCCTACGAGCAGTACTTA.

Turning to this clonotype: A junction boundary mismatches the germline segment, possibly from a read error. The rearrangement joins TRBV6-2 or TRBV6-3 to TRBJ1-2, with D perhaps matching TRBD1 (5 bases). The germline V gene encodes CDR1 MNHEY and CDR2 SVGEGT. CDR3 length: 13 residues. CDR3 DNA: TGTGCCATCAGTTATCTGGACAAAGGTGGCTACACCTTC. This gives the protein CAISYLDKGGYTF.